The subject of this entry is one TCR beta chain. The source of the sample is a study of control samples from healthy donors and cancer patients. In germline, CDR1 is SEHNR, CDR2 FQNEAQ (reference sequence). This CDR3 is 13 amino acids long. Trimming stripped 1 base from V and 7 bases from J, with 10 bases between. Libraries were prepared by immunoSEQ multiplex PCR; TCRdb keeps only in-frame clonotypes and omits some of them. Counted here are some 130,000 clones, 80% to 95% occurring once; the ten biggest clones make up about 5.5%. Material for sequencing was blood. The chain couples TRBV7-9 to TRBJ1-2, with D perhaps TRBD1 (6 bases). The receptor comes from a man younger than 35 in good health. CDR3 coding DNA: TGTGCCAGCAGCTTAGTACAGGGTGGTGGCTACACCTTC. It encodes CASSLVQGGGYTF.